This T cell receptor (beta chain) was sequenced during a study of OX40 agonist ivuxolimab in advanced cancers. As for the study more broadly: Ivuxolimab was a fully human IgG2 agonistic monoclonal antibody targeting the costimulatory receptor OX40 (CD134). Partial responses were achieved by three dose-escalation patients, of whom one had hepatocellular carcinoma and two had cutaneous melanoma. Among the roughly 50 dose-escalation patients, approximately 20 had hepatocellular carcinoma, approximately 15 melanoma, 9 renal cell carcinoma and 9 head and neck cancer. The paper covers the monotherapy dose-escalation part of the phase I ivuxolimab trial, which included N of about 50 patients. The point of sequencing TCRbeta in the periphery was to test whether ivuxolimab changed TCR sequence diversity and drove clonal T-cell expansion. Prior anti-PD-1, anti-PD-L1 or anti-CTLA-4 therapy was permitted, and about two fifths of dose-escalation patients had received checkpoint inhibitors. Intravenous ivuxolimab was administered to patients every 2 weeks at six dose levels: 0.01, 0.1, 0.3, 1.5, 3 and 10 mg/kg. The dose-escalation cohort was almost 85% male with a mean age of approximately 60 years, ranging from roughly 20 to 80. Study-level results and caveats: Partial responders in the 0.1-3.0 mg/kg groups had among the lowest normalized peripheral clonal expansion, especially among CD8+ T cells. Low levels of normalized T-cell clonal expansion were also shown by some nonresponding patients. After ivuxolimab, more expanded clones were found on average in CD8+ T cells than in CD4+ T cells. Which antigens the clonally expanded peripheral T cells were specific for was not determined. At doses of 0.1 to 3.0 mg/kg, clonal expansion of both CD4+ and CD8+ blood T cells was observed from baseline to week 6.

The trial excluded patients who had a history of autoimmune disease or were on systemic immunosuppression. Peripheral blood for TCR sequencing was collected from all dose cohorts at baseline, on cycle 4 day 1, and on cycle 7 day 1. The samples were taken from a phase I, first-in-human, multicenter, open-label dose-escalation trial of ivuxolimab. Adults with locally advanced or metastatic melanoma, renal cell carcinoma, hepatocellular carcinoma or head and neck squamous cell carcinoma were enrolled in the trial. Before TCR sequencing, CD4+ and CD8+ T cells were separately sorted from peripheral blood. The CDR3, cysteine through phenylalanine, is 14 amino acids long. Of the read, only the CDR3 DNA is kept; its 42 bases are in frame from base 1. CDR1 SGHAT and CDR2 FQNNGV were looked up in the germline V gene. The junction carries 11 bases between V and J, which are trimmed by 4 bases and 5 bases respectively.

To note about this clone: Its antigen is not yet known. Base quality data are lacking; no much larger clone is found one base away.

Genomic DNA was extracted from sorted cells for sequencing of the TCRbeta CDR3 region. The immunoSEQ Assay was used to sequence the TCRbeta CDR3 regions. TCRdb provides this immuneACCESS table in a form limited to in-frame rearrangements. Some clones are lacking; in checked studies, under half of them reflect an unresolved V gene, and why the rest are absent is not known. For this sample the table gives about 52,000 clones, of which approximately 88% were detected only once. The top ten clonotypes cover approximately 13% of the sample. The TCR sequence derives from an adult with an advanced solid tumor such as melanoma, head and neck, liver or kidney cancer. This specimen consisted of CD4+ or CD8+ T cells sorted from blood, obtained in a trial of the OX40 agonist ivuxolimab. The chain is encoded by TRBV11-2 joined to TRBJ2-2, with no D gene named confidently. The CDR3 amino acid sequence is: CASSSSSRTGELFF. The DNA is TGTGCCAGCAGCTCCTCATCCAGGACCGGGGAGCTGTTTTTT. Joined to the reference TRBV11-2 and TRBJ2-2 proteins, this CDR3 gives the full variable domain: EAGVAQSPRYKIIEKRQSVAFWCNPISGHATLYWYQQILGQGPKLLIQFQNNGVVDDSQLPKDRFSAERLKGVDSTLKIQPAKLEDSAVYLCASSSSSRTGELFFGEGSRLTVL.